Each of the 24 T cell receptor delta chains below was sequenced from the same sample in a study of gamma delta lymphoproliferative disorders and STAT genes. TCRdb reprocessed the multiplex PCR reads through CATT. The sample lists some 900 delta-chain clones; approximately 1.5% were seen once. The receptor sequences were amplified from genomic DNA of peripheral blood mononuclear cells. The material sequenced was blood. These receptors all stem from a human donor in good health.

This clone was found a few times. The protein held in TCRdb is that of a much larger clone and does not match this DNA's translation at residue 5, likely because of a read error; the protein shown is translated from the DNA. The CDR3 DNA reads as TGTGCTCTTGGGAAACAATTCCTACCGGGGGATACCGGAGCCGATAAACTCATCTTT. It encodes CALGKQFLPGDTGADKLIF. This chain links TRDV1 with TRDJ1; TRDD3 aligns across 9 bases. Germline CDR1 and CDR2: TSWWSYY and QGS. The CDR3 consists of 19 residues. J gave up 3 bases and V 5 bases, and 19 bases lay outside the gene matches.

This clone occurred a few times. The same CDR3 can be traced to other DNA sequences in this sample. V is TRDV2 and J is TRDJ1; 9 bases align to TRDD3. From germline, CDR1 is GEAIGNYY and CDR2 EKD. Trimming at V came to 1 base and at J to 6 bases, leaving 20 bases not matched to a gene. The CDR3 runs 19 residues. Here the CDR3 DNA reads TGTGCCTGTGACACTGTCGGGATGGGGGATAGAACTTCCATCAATAAACTCATCTTT. Translated, it gives CACDTVGMGDRTSINKLIF.

This clone was detected a few times. Translating this DNA gives a protein that differs at residue 6 from the TCRdb one, which belongs to a much larger clone; a read error is likely, and the protein shown is this translation. The V gene is TRDV2, the J gene TRDJ1; D is unresolved. V lost 3 bases, J lost 0 bases, and 19 bases lay in between. The CDR3 length is 17 residues. Germline CDR1 is GEAIGNYY and CDR2 is EKD. The CDR3, as DNA: TGTGCCTGTGACGGTTCTGAGGGAACTCCGTACACCGATAAACTCATCTTT. Encoded protein: CACDGSEGTPYTDKLIF.

With regard to this clone: A far larger clone differs by one base, so this is likely a read error. Other DNA sequences in this specimen translate into the identical CDR3. This chain uses TRDV1 with TRDJ1, with no clear D. The CDR3 spans 18 residues. Germline CDR1 TSWWSYY, CDR2 QGS. CDR3: CALGEGSPAALYTDKLIF. CDR3 bases: TGTGCTCTTGGGGAAGGGTCACCTGCCGCGTTGTACACCGACAAACTCATCTTT.

As regards this clone: TCRdb's listed protein matches a much larger clone and diverges from this DNA's translation at residue 11, likely through a read error; the protein shown comes from the DNA. This rearrangement joins TRDV1 to TRDJ1, with 9 bases identical to TRDD2. V shed 2 bases, J shed 1 base, and the junction held 26 bases outside the gene matches. The germline gives CDR1 TSWWSYY, CDR2 QGS. The CDR3 totals 23 residues. The CDR3 DNA reads as TGTGCTCTTGGGGAAACGGGCCTTCCTACGTCTATAAGGGGAGGAGATCTCACCGATAAACTCATCTTT. It is translated as CALGETGLPTSIRGGDLTDKLIF.

This clone turned up a few times. No V gene call is available, although the J gene is TRDJ1; the D segment call TRDD3 is taken from the table without a DNA check. This CDR3 contains 16 residues. CDR3 sequence: CASRYWGIAGPNKLIF. The CDR3 coding sequence is TGTGCCTCCAGGTACTGGGGGATAGCCGGCCCTAATAAACTCATCTTT.

Notes on this clone: The protein TCRdb lists belongs to a much larger clone and differs from this DNA's translation at residue 5, which points to a read error; the protein shown is made from the DNA. The chain uses TRDV1 and TRDJ1; TRDD3 agrees at 12 bases. V was pared by 5 bases and J by 2 bases, with 18 bases of the junction left unmatched. Germline V gene sequence: CDR1 TSWWSYY, CDR2 QGS. The CDR3 has 20 residues. CDR3 protein: CALGLPSFGLGDTRTDKLIF. The CDR3 DNA is TGTGCTCTTGGGCTCCCATCCTTCGGTCTGGGGGATACGCGAACCGATAAACTCATCTTT.

As regards this clone: This likely traces to a read error, being one base from a far larger clone. The sample has other DNA sequences that encode this CDR3 too. The chain couples TRDV1 to TRDJ1; 11 bases are shared with TRDD3. The CDR3 contains 16 residues. The V gene's germline CDR1 is TSWWSYY and CDR2 QGS. The DNA of the CDR3 is TGTGCTCTTCTCGGTGGGGGATACGAGTACACCGATAAACTCATCTTC. It encodes CALLGGGYEYTDKLIF.

For this clone: The TCRdb protein, from a much larger clone, departs from this DNA's translation at residue 12, likely by read error; the protein shown derives from the DNA. The J gene is TRDJ1, the V gene TRDV3; the match to TRDD3 covers 9 bases. CDR1 is TVYSNPD, CDR2 GDNSRS, per germline (reference sequence). Unmatched junction bases numbered 26, after V lost 5 bases and J lost 1 base. This CDR3 comprises 20 residues. For the CDR3, the DNA is TGTGCCGCCTGGGAATTCCCAGGGGTGGGGGATATGTCTTTCACCGATAAACTCATCTTT. Translating gives CAAWEFPGVGDMSFTDKLIF. Looking up the rest from reference TRDV3 and TRDJ1 gives the full variable domain: CDKVTQSSPDQTVASGSEVVLLCTYDTVYSNPDLFWYRIRPDYSFQFVFYGDNSRSEGADFTQGRFSVKHILTQKAFHLVISPVRTEDSATYYCAAWEFPGVGDMSFTDKLIFGKGTRVTVEP.

The J gene is TRDJ1; the V gene was not called; TRDD3 is taken as the D call from the table, unchecked against the DNA. The CDR3 runs to 19 residues. CDR3 bases: TGTGCCTGTGACACCGTGAATGGGGGATACCGGCAAAACCCTGATAAACTCATCTTT. Protein: CACDTVNGGYRQNPDKLIF.

A remark on this clone: This DNA's translation and the protein TCRdb lists, from a much larger clone, do not match at residue 12, likely due to a read error; the protein shown is translated from the DNA. The gene calls are TRDV1 and TRDJ1; D is perhaps TRDD2 (5 bases). The CDR3 sequence is 18 residues long. The germline V and J ends were trimmed by 2 bases and 0 bases, with 19 bases remaining between them. Germline CDR1 reads TSWWSYY; CDR2 reads QGS. CDR3 amino acids: CALGERRGFLKHTDKLIF. CDR3 nucleotide sequence: TGTGCTCTTGGGGAAAGAAGAGGGTTCCTTAAGCACACCGATAAACTCATCTTT.

This clone was seen a few times. No V gene call is available, although the J gene is TRDJ1; no check of the table's D call, TRDD3, against the DNA was made. CDR3 length: 17 amino acids. The CDR3 nucleotides are TGTGCCTCCCTACGTTACTGGATGGGGGGGAGTAAGGGTAAACTCATCTTT. Its translation is CASLRYWMGGSKGKLIF.

Note on this clone: This DNA's translation differs at residue 17 from TCRdb's protein, which comes from a much larger clone; a read error is likely, and the protein shown is translated from the DNA. This sequence joins TRDV1 and TRDJ1; 8 bases agree with TRDD3. Germline CDR1 and CDR2: TSWWSYY and QGS. The CDR3 contains 23 residues. V gave up 2 bases and J gave up 1 base; unmatched junction bases: 27. The CDR3 here is CALGEIVFHRSTGGVPFTDKLIF. The CDR3 DNA reads as TGTGCTCTTGGGGAAATAGTCTTCCACCGGAGTACTGGGGGCGTACCGTTCACCGATAAACTCATCTTT.

This clone was seen more than once but under ten times. A far more abundant clone sits one base away, making this likely a read error. The sample carries other DNA sequences with the same CDR3. V usage is TRDV2 and J usage is TRDJ3, with 10 bases that match TRDD3. V dropped 4 bases and J dropped 1; count of bases not matched to a gene: 6. Germline V gives CDR1 GEAIGNYY, CDR2 EKD. This CDR3 has 18 residues. CDR3 loop: CACDTGGWKSWDTRQMFF. CDR3 DNA sequence: TGTGCCTGTGATACTGGGGGATGGAAGTCCTGGGACACCCGACAGATGTTTTTC.

Comment on this clone: The protein TCRdb lists belongs to a much larger clone and differs from this DNA's translation at residue 9, which points to a read error; the protein shown is made from the DNA. This chain joins TRDV3 and TRDJ1, with 7 bases that match TRDD3. The germline CDR1 and CDR2 sequences are TVYSNPD and GDNSRS (reference sequence). The CDR3 spans 14 residues. The V gene end was trimmed by 1 base and the J gene end by 4 bases; junction bases not matched to a gene: 9. The CDR3 loop reads CAFKRVGDIDKLIF. The CDR3 region has the DNA TGTGCCTTTAAGAGGGTGGGGGACATCGATAAACTCATCTTT.

Points on this clone: TCRdb lists the protein of a much larger clone for this DNA, which differs at residue 16, so this is likely a read error; the protein given here is translated from the DNA itself. The J gene is TRDJ1, the V gene TRDV1; 9 bases map to TRDD3. CDR3 length: 20 residues. Germline V CDR1 and CDR2: TSWWSYY, QGS. The DNA for the CDR3 is TGTGCTCTTGGGTTAACCTGGGCACTGGGGGAAGATAGAGTGACCGTTAAACTCATCTTT. Translation: CALGLTWALGEDRVTVKLIF.

This clone has more than one count but fewer than ten. Translating this DNA gives a protein that differs at residue 6 from the TCRdb one, which belongs to a much larger clone; a read error is likely, and the protein shown is this translation. CDR3 in amino acids: CAFQVIGTGDQEYTDKLIF. Here the CDR3 DNA reads TGTGCCTTTCAGGTTATTGGGACTGGGGATCAGGAGTACACCGATAAACTCATCTTT. The V and J genes are TRDV3 and TRDJ1, with 7 bases aligning to TRDD3. The CDR3 extends over 19 amino acids. The germline V gene has CDR1 TVYSNPD and CDR2 GDNSRS (reference sequence). The junction had 21 bases not matched to a gene; V was cut back by 2 bases and J by 0 bases.

Note on this clone: A read error is likely here: a far larger clone is one base away. Other DNA sequences in this specimen translate into the identical CDR3. The chain uses TRDV1 and TRDJ1; possible D gene TRDD2, 5 bases. The CDR3 spans 18 residues. Germline values: CDR1 TSWWSYY, CDR2 QGS. CDR3 in DNA: TGTGCTCTTGGGGTTCCTCTCCTAGACACTGAACTCACCGATAAACTCATCTTC. It yields the protein CALGVPLLDTELTDKLIF.

Notes on this clone: Only one base separates this from a far larger clonotype, so it likely reflects a read error. This same CDR3 is encoded by further DNA sequences in the sample. J is TRDJ1 and V is TRDV1; TRDD2 might be the D (5 bases). Germline-derived CDR1 and CDR2 are TSWWSYY and QGS. Trimming took off 2 bases at V and 0 bases at J, with 19 bases between the two ends. The CDR3 sequence is 18 residues long. CDR3 amino acids: CALGERRGFLKYTDKLIF. CDR3 nucleotide sequence: TGTGCTCTTGGGGAAAGAAGAGGGTTCCTTAAATACACCGATAAACTCATCTTT.

By sample fraction, this clone is medium-sized. A far larger clone is one nucleotide away, so this likely arose from a read error. The chain employs TRDV2 and TRDJ1; D not resolved. Deletions cut 5 bases from V and 0 bases from J, with 27 bases between. Germline V gives CDR1 GEAIGNYY, CDR2 EKD. CDR3 length: 19 amino acids. The CDR3 region is CACGPLRPGTRSYTDKLIF. CDR3 sequence (DNA): TGTGCCTGTGGCCCGCTTCGGCCAGGTACTCGTTCATACACCGATAAACTCATCTTT.

This clone was counted between two and nine times. TCRdb's protein, taken from a much larger clone, differs from this DNA's translation at residue 18, likely owing to a read error; the protein displayed comes from the DNA. This rearrangement joins TRDV1 to TRDJ1; 12 bases fit TRDD3. The length of the CDR3 is 23 residues. Trimming took 2 bases from V and 4 from J; bases not matched to a gene: 26. CDR1 and CDR2 (germline): TSWWSYY, QGS. In DNA form, the CDR3 reads TGTGCTCTTGGGGAAGTTGGGCCTAGTAAGACTGGGGGATACAGATATTCGGTCGATAAACTCATCTTT. The encoded protein is CALGEVGPSKTGGYRYSVDKLIF.

This clone showed up just a few times. This sequence is one base from a far larger clone and is likely a read error. This same CDR3 is encoded by further DNA sequences in the sample. The chain employs TRDV3 and TRDJ1; 7 bases fit TRDD3. The CDR3 totals 19 residues. Per germline, CDR1 TVYSNPD and CDR2 GDNSRS (reference sequence). The CDR3 bases are TGCGCCTTTCAGGTTGTTGGGACTGGGGATCAGGAGTACACCGATAAACTCATCTTT. It yields the protein CAFQVVGTGDQEYTDKLIF.

This clone was seen ten or more times. This sequence is one base from a far larger clone and is likely a read error. This specimen includes other DNA sequences encoding the same CDR3. This sequence joins TRDV2 and TRDJ3; 8 positions match TRDD3. Germline V CDR1 and CDR2: GEAIGNYY, EKD. CDR3 length: 18 residues. CDR3 sequence (DNA): TGTGCCTGTGACACTGGGGGATGGAAGTCCTGGGACACCCGACAGATGTTCTTC. It encodes CACDTGGWKSWDTRQMFF.

This clone is classed as medium-sized (0.01 to 0.1%). The translation of this DNA and the TCRdb protein of a much larger clone differ at residue 16, probably owing to a read error; the protein shown here is translated from the DNA. The chain couples TRDV2 to TRDJ3, with TRDD3 matching over 8 bases. The germline gives CDR1 GEAIGNYY, CDR2 EKD. This CDR3 region has 18 residues. The CDR3 is CACDTGGWKSWDTRQVFF. CDR3 nucleotides: TGTGCCTGTGACACTGGGGGATGGAAGTCCTGGGACACCCGACAGGTGTTTTTC.